Each of the 32 T cell receptor beta chains below was sequenced from the same sample in a study of T cell repertoires in aging, cancer and after chemotherapy. TCR beta rearrangements were amplified from peripheral blood genomic DNA. A mixed TRB-A/B primer pool amplified rearranged TRB by multiplex touch-down PCR. MiXCR was run by TCRdb on the multiplex PCR reads, yielding one entry per CDR3 protein. Of approximately 4,900 distinct CDR3 sequences in the sample, roughly 51% were seen once. Sequenced material: blood. The receptors originated from a human donor in good health.

This chain uses TRBV6-5 with TRBJ2-7; D is uncertain. Looked up from germline, CDR1 is MNHEY and CDR2 is SVGAGI. The CDR3 covers 15 residues. Trimming cost V 5 bases and J 2 bases, with 16 bases left between them. The CDR3 sequence is CASSPTPATAYEQYF. The CDR3 region has the DNA TGTGCCAGCAGTCCCACCCCCGCGACCGCCTACGAGCAGTACTTC.

This clonotype was counted only a few times. CDR3 residues: CASSAEGSGTDTQYF. For the CDR3, the DNA is TGTGCCAGCAGCGCTGAGGGCTCGGGCACAGATACGCAGTATTTT. The chain combines TRBV6-4 with TRBJ2-3; a weak D match, TRBD2 (5 bases). The CDR3 contains 15 residues. CDR1 is MRHNA and CDR2 is SNTAGT in the germline V gene. V was cut by 6 bases and J by 1 base, with 14 bases left in between.

There are a few counts of this clonotype. This chain links TRBV5-4 with TRBJ1-5, with no clear D. V was pared by 2 bases and J by 1 base, with 10 bases between. Germline CDR1 SGHNT, CDR2 YYREEE (reference sequence). The CDR3 extends over 15 amino acids. The DNA for the CDR3 is TGTGCCAGCAGCTTAATGGGCGTGAGCAATCAGCCCCAGCATTTT. Protein sequence: CASSLMGVSNQPQHF.

The chain has TRBV15 and TRBJ1-1; no firm D call. Germline lookup yields CDR1 LNHNV and CDR2 YYDKDF (reference sequence). V was cut by 0 bases and J by 3 bases, with 8 bases left in between. The length of the CDR3 is 14 residues. CDR3 nucleotides: TGTGCCACCAGCAGAGATATGAGGGACACTGAAGCTTTCTTT. This sequence encodes CATSRDMRDTEAFF.

The CDR3 here is CASSRLAGANEQFF. In nucleotides, the CDR3 is TGTGCCAGCAGCCGTCTAGCGGGAGCGAATGAGCAGTTCTTC. V is TRBV12-3 or TRBV12-4 and J is TRBJ2-1; TRBD2 aligns across 10 bases. V gave up 6 bases and J gave up 7 bases; unmatched junction bases: 6. The CDR3 consists of 14 residues.

V and J are TRBV24-1 and TRBJ2-3; tentative D call: TRBD1 (6 bases). Per germline, CDR1 KGHDR and CDR2 SFDVKD. Between the trimmed V and J ends, which lost 3 bases and 8 bases, there was a span of 14 bases. This CDR3 has 14 amino acids. The CDR3 loop is CATSDPAEGVTQYF. Here the CDR3 DNA reads TGTGCCACCAGTGATCCTGCCGAGGGGGTTACGCAGTATTTT.

V gene TRBV20-1 combines with J gene TRBJ1-4; 9 bases line up with TRBD1. The CDR3 consists of 14 residues. The ends lost 5 bases at V and 7 bases at J; junction bases unmatched: 8. Germline V gives CDR1 DFQATT, CDR2 SNEGSKA (reference sequence). The CDR3 region has the DNA TGCAGTGCTTCCGGGACAGGGAGTGTTGAAAAACTGTTTTTT. Encoded protein: CSASGTGSVEKLFF.

This clonotype has a handful of counts. The chain links TRBV7-6 to TRBJ1-3, with 10 bases that match TRBD1. CDR3 length: 14 residues. Germline CDR1 is SGHVS and CDR2 is FNYEAQ. V dropped 4 bases and J dropped 6; count of bases not matched to a gene: 3. Here the CDR3 DNA reads TGTGCCAGCAGCTCCGGGACAGGGGTAAACACCATATATTTT. Protein sequence: CASSSGTGVNTIYF. The entire variable domain, with the rest obtained from reference TRBV7-6 and TRBJ1-3, is as follows: GAGVSQSPRYKVTKRGQDVALRCDPISGHVSLYWYRQALGQGPEFLTYFNYEAQQDKSGLPNDRFSAERPEGSISTLTIQRTEQRDSAMYRCASSSGTGVNTIYFGEGSWLTVV.

The chain joins TRBV18 to TRBJ1-5; D remains ambiguous. CDR1 and CDR2 (germline): KGHSH, LQKENI. The CDR3 runs to 14 residues. V was trimmed by 1 base and J by 2 bases, leaving 6 bases between them. CDR3 DNA sequence: TGTGCCAGCTCACCACTGTTGGGCAATCAGCCCCAGCATTTT. It yields the protein CASSPLLGNQPQHF.

This chain uses TRBV19 with TRBJ2-2; no firm D call. Trimming removed 3 bases from V and 5 bases from J, with 13 bases in between. This CDR3 is 15 amino acids long. The germline V gene encodes CDR1 LNHDA and CDR2 SQIVND (reference sequence). The CDR3 DNA reads as TGTGCCAGTAGTATGGTTCAACCGGCGACCGGGGAGCTGTTTTTT. Translating it yields CASSMVQPATGELFF.

J is TRBJ2-5 and V is TRBV19, with 10 nucleotides matching TRBD2. Germline-derived CDR1 and CDR2 are LNHDA and SQIVND (reference sequence). The CDR3 loop spans 14 amino acids. The V and J ends lost 11 bases and 1 base, in that order; junction bases with no gene match: 7. The CDR3 DNA is TGTGCCTCAACTAGCGGGGACTTCCAAGAGACCCAGTACTTC. Translation gives CASTSGDFQETQYF.

In this sample, this clonotype turned up a few times. The chain recombines TRBV19 with TRBJ2-5; unclear D gene. Trimming left V 8 bases short and J 2 bases short, with 12 bases between. The CDR3 is 13 residues long. CDR1 is LNHDA, CDR2 SQIVND, per germline (reference sequence). CDR3 sequence (DNA): TGTGCCAGTCCCAAAGGCCCTCAAGAGACCCAGTACTTC. It codes for CASPKGPQETQYF.

This clonotype appeared a few times. This rearrangement joins TRBV6-4 to TRBJ2-6; D uncertain. Trimming stripped 4 bases from V and 4 bases from J, with 11 bases between. The CDR3 is made up of 15 amino acids. CDR1 and CDR2 from the germline V gene are MRHNA and SNTAGT. The CDR3 here is CASSVSRRGANVLTF. In nucleotides, the CDR3 is TGTGCCAGCAGTGTCAGCAGACGGGGGGCCAACGTCCTGACTTTC.

The gene calls are TRBV6-1 and TRBJ2-7, with D possibly being TRBD1 (5 bases). This CDR3 is built from 14 residues. Trimming removed 6 bases at V and 5 bases at J, with 17 bases between. The germline V gene encodes CDR1 MNHNS and CDR2 SASEGT. The CDR3 region has the DNA TGTGCCAGCAGGGATGGGTCAGGGTCTGACGAGCAGTACTTC. Translated: CASRDGSGSDEQYF.

The chain has TRBV5-4 and TRBJ2-1, with 12 bases that match TRBD2. The CDR3 totals 14 residues. V shed 5 bases, J shed 6 bases, and the junction held 3 bases outside the gene matches. Per germline, CDR1 SGHNT and CDR2 YYREEE (reference sequence). CDR3 coding DNA: TGTGCCAGCAGTCCGGGACTAGCGGGCAATGAGCAGTTCTTC. Encoded protein: CASSPGLAGNEQFF.

This clonotype was picked up a small number of times. The chain joins TRBV6-1 to TRBJ1-4, with 8 bases lining up with TRBD1. Looked up from germline, CDR1 is MNHNS and CDR2 is SASEGT. This CDR3 spans 16 amino acids. With 3 bases clipped from V and 4 bases from J, the junction kept 7 bases outside the gene matches. CDR3 amino acids: CASSDPRTGNNEKLFF. CDR3 nucleotide sequence: TGTGCCAGCAGTGACCCCAGGACAGGGAATAATGAAAAACTGTTTTTT.

The table lists this clonotype with a few counts. The chain carries TRBV5-8 and TRBJ2-7; TRBD2 aligns across 7 bases. Trimming at V came to 0 bases and at J to 5 bases, leaving 5 bases not matched to a gene. The CDR3 consists of 14 residues. The V gene's germline CDR1 is SGHTS and CDR2 YDEGEE. The CDR3, as DNA: TGTGCCAGCAGCTTGGGAGTTGGGGGGGACGAGCAGTACTTC. It translates to CASSLGVGGDEQYF.

This chain connects TRBV29-1 to TRBJ2-3; perhaps D is TRBD1 or TRBD2 (5 bases each). The CDR3 runs to 15 residues. Trimming cost V 6 bases and J 0 bases, with 16 bases left between them. CDR1 and CDR2 from the germline V gene are SQVTM and ANQGSEA. CDR3 sequence (DNA): TGCAGCGTAACCGGGACGTCCTCTAGCACAGATACGCAGTATTTT. This gives the protein CSVTGTSSSTDTQYF.

The V call is TRBV24-1, the J call TRBJ2-2; TRBD2 aligns across 9 bases. The V and J ends lost 5 bases and 3 bases, in that order; junction bases with no gene match: 0. The CDR3 has 14 residues. The germline CDR1 and CDR2 sequences are KGHDR and SFDVKD. CDR3 nucleotides: TGTGCCACCAGTGGACTAGCGGACACCGGGGAGCTGTTTTTT. This sequence encodes CATSGLADTGELFF.

The chain is built from TRBV30 and TRBJ1-2; 7 bases fit TRBD1. The J segment lost 4 bases and the V segment lost 8 bases, leaving 4 bases of the junction unmatched. Per germline, CDR1 GTSNPN and CDR2 SVGIG (reference sequence). CDR3 length: 11 residues. As DNA, the CDR3 is TGTGCCCGGGGACAGAGCTATGGCTACACCTTC. Its translation: CARGQSYGYTF. Full variable domain (remainder filled in from reference TRBV30 and TRBJ1-2): SQTIHQWPATLVQPVGSPLSLECTVEGTSNPNLYWYRQAAGRGLQLLFYSVGIGQISSEVPQNLSASRPQDRQFILSSKKLLLSDSGFYLCARGQSYGYTFGSGTRLTVV.

This clonotype was detected only a few times. The chain joins TRBV30 to TRBJ2-2; 9 nucleotides match TRBD1. The CDR3 has 15 residues. The V gene's germline CDR1 is GTSNPN and CDR2 SVGIG (reference sequence). V gave up 0 bases and J gave up 3 bases; unmatched junction bases: 2. This chain's CDR3 is CAWSVGDRDTGELFF. CDR3 nucleotides: TGTGCCTGGAGTGTGGGGGACAGGGACACCGGGGAGCTGTTTTTT.

V and J are TRBV29-1 and TRBJ2-3; TRBD1 matches 8 bases. The germline V gene encodes CDR1 SQVTM and CDR2 ANQGSEA. The CDR3 runs 16 residues. After removal of 1 base from V and 3 bases from J, the junction contained 9 bases not matched to a gene. Written as DNA, the CDR3 is TGCAGCGTTGAAGGGGGAAGGACAGGGTTGACAGATACGCAGTATTTT. Its protein product is CSVEGGRTGLTDTQYF.

This clonotype showed up just once. V is TRBV10-3 and J is TRBJ2-3; D call uncertain. Trimming removed 9 bases from V and 4 bases from J, with 17 bases in between. Looked up from germline, CDR1 is ENHRY and CDR2 is SYGVKD. The CDR3 sequence is 14 residues long. The CDR3, as DNA: TGTGCCATATCCTCCGGCCCTGGGGCAGATACGCAGTATTTT. It is translated as CAISSGPGADTQYF.

The V and J genes are TRBV7-6 and TRBJ2-2; TRBD2 matches at 15 bases. This CDR3 spans 16 amino acids. CDR1 is SGHVS, CDR2 FNYEAQ, per germline. J was trimmed by 5 bases and V by 5 bases; bases with no gene match: 3. This chain's CDR3 is CASSRTSGGATGELFF. In nucleotides, the CDR3 is TGTGCCAGCAGCCGGACTAGCGGGGGGGCGACCGGGGAGCTGTTTTTT.

This clonotype was counted between two and nine times. The chain recombines TRBV6-5 with TRBJ2-1; no clear D. Looked up from germline, CDR1 is MNHEY and CDR2 is SVGAGI. V was clipped by 0 bases and J by 6 bases, with 9 bases between them. This CDR3 has 14 amino acids. This CDR3 reads CASSYSFGSNEQFF. CDR3 bases: TGTGCCAGCAGTTACTCCTTTGGCAGCAATGAGCAGTTCTTC.

This clonotype was observed a few times. The genes are TRBV27 and TRBJ2-5; D remains unclear. Trimming removed 6 bases from V and 2 bases from J, with 4 bases in between. This CDR3 is built from 11 residues. From germline, CDR1 is MNHEY and CDR2 SMNVEV (reference sequence). The CDR3 is CASSPQETQYF. DNA for the CDR3: TGTGCCAGCAGCCCGCAAGAGACCCAGTACTTC.

The chain links TRBV10-3 to TRBJ2-2; 10 bases align to TRBD2. The junction had 4 bases not matched to a gene; V was cut back by 6 bases and J by 0 bases. This CDR3 region has 16 residues. Per the germline V gene, CDR1 is ENHRY and CDR2 is SYGVKD. CDR3 residues: CAISKAGGSNTGELFF. The CDR3 DNA sequence: TGTGCCATCAGCAAAGCGGGAGGGTCGAACACCGGGGAGCTGTTTTTT.

The chain has TRBV27 and TRBJ1-6; no reliable D call. The length of the CDR3 is 14 residues. V was trimmed by 2 bases and J by 9 bases, leaving 11 bases between them. The germline V gene has CDR1 MNHEY and CDR2 SMNVEV (reference sequence). In DNA form, the CDR3 reads TGTGCCAGCAGTTTAGACTCGTTGGGTTCACCCCTCCACTTT. Amino acid sequence: CASSLDSLGSPLHF.

J is TRBJ2-7 and V is TRBV10-3; D not resolved. The V gene's germline CDR1 is ENHRY and CDR2 SYGVKD. Trimming stripped 2 bases from V and 3 bases from J, with 14 bases between. This CDR3 comprises 15 residues. CDR3 sequence reads: CAISEQKSFVYEQYF. Here the CDR3 DNA reads TGTGCCATCAGTGAGCAGAAGTCGTTCGTCTACGAGCAGTACTTC.

This clonotype was counted a few times. The chain uses TRBV11-1 and TRBJ2-1, with 11 nucleotides matching TRBD1. There are 15 residues in the CDR3. V shed 6 bases, J shed 7 bases, and the junction held 8 bases outside the gene matches. CDR1 and CDR2 (germline): SGHAT, FQDESV (reference sequence). Written as DNA, the CDR3 is TGTGCCAGCAGTTGGGGACAGGGGGGAGGGAATGAGCAGTTCTTC. It specifies CASSWGQGGGNEQFF. Combining the CDR3 with reference TRBV11-1 and TRBJ2-1 gives the whole variable domain EAEVAQSPRYKITEKSQAVAFWCDPISGHATLYWYRQILGQGPELLVQFQDESVVDDSQLPKDRFSAERLKGVDSTLKIQPAELGDSAMYLCASSWGQGGGNEQFFGPGTRLTVL.

The V gene is TRBV30, the J gene TRBJ2-7; D not certain. The V gene lost 0 bases and the J gene lost 4 bases, with 7 bases spanning the gap. Germline-derived CDR1 and CDR2 are GTSNPN and SVGIG (reference sequence). There are 12 residues in the CDR3. This chain's CDR3 is CAWSVRRYEQYF. In DNA, the CDR3 is TGTGCCTGGAGTGTAAGAAGGTACGAGCAGTACTTC. Full variable domain (rest looked up from reference TRBV30 and TRBJ2-7): SQTIHQWPATLVQPVGSPLSLECTVEGTSNPNLYWYRQAAGRGLQLLFYSVGIGQISSEVPQNLSASRPQDRQFILSSKKLLLSDSGFYLCAWSVRRYEQYFGPGTRLTVT.

This clonotype was observed a few times. V gene TRBV7-9 combines with J gene TRBJ1-3; the D is unclear. V was cut by 5 bases and J by 0 bases, with 17 bases left in between. Germline V gives CDR1 SEHNR, CDR2 FQNEAQ (reference sequence). The CDR3 runs 17 residues. The CDR3: CASSPLAVGASGNTIYF. In DNA form, the CDR3 reads TGTGCCAGCAGCCCGTTGGCGGTCGGCGCCTCTGGAAACACCATATATTTT. Looking up the rest from reference TRBV7-9 and TRBJ1-3 gives the full variable domain: DTGVSQNPRHKITKRGQNVTFRCDPISEHNRLYWYRQTLGQGPEFLTYFQNEAQLEKSRLLSDRFSAERPKGSFSTLEIQRTEQGDSAMYLCASSPLAVGASGNTIYFGEGSWLTVV.